This T cell receptor beta chain was captured in a study of cytomegalovirus exposure and HLA in healthy donors. With regard to this clone: Its antigen remains unknown.

After removal of 1 base from V and 5 bases from J, the junction contained 6 bases not matched to a gene. The CDR3 is 16 amino acids. Looked up from germline, CDR1 is SEHNR and CDR2 is FQNEAQ (reference sequence). The protocol was immunoSEQ multiplex PCR, while the TCRdb copy is restricted to in-frame clones and leaves out a portion. Of about 110,000 clones in the sample, 85% to 90% were seen once. General study results and limits: The dataset shows that most TCR sequences were rare, while some public TCRs occurred in many donors. The study recorded 150 to 200 TCR beta chains that were cytomegalovirus-associated. Specificity for CMV antigens was confirmed in vitro for three of the CMV-associated chains.

This clonotype was obtained from a woman between 25 and 40 years old in good health and CMV-seropositive. Input material: PBMCs. The V and J genes are TRBV7-9 and TRBJ2-3; 10 bases map to TRBD2. CDR3 bases: TGTGCCAGCAGCTTAGGGCTAGCGGGAGACCTAGATACGCAGTATTTT. Encoded protein: CASSLGLAGDLDTQYF.